Only a few counts were recorded for the clone carrying this TCR beta chain. Its antigen is unknown. This sample was included in a study of T cells in Graves' hyperthyroidism and ophthalmopathy. Lactation, pregnancy, other autoimmune disease or uncontrolled infection led to exclusion of patients. Out of 8.5 to 10 ml of fresh peripheral blood came the PBMCs. Amplification yielded TCR beta CDR3 regions, with RNA transcripts as the source. TCR CDR3 regions were first amplified by RT-PCR with HTBI primers. TCRdb fed the multiplex PCR reads into MiXCR, producing one record per CDR3 protein. The sample lists around 190,000 distinct CDR3 sequences, roughly a sixth occurring once. Overall study results and limits: The model predicted ophthalmopathy a median approximately 6.3 months before onset.

Trimming left V 1 base short and J 6 bases short, with 8 bases between. Germline values: CDR1 SGHRS, CDR2 YFSETQ. This CDR3 contains 13 residues. V gene TRBV5-1 combines with J gene TRBJ1-5, with D possibly being TRBD1 (6 bases). This receptor was obtained from a woman in her forties or fifties with Graves' hyperthyroidism. Sequencing was performed on blood. The CDR3 nucleotides are TGCGCCAGCAGCTTGCAGGGGCCTCAGCCCCAGCATTTT. Encoded protein: CASSLQGPQPQHF.